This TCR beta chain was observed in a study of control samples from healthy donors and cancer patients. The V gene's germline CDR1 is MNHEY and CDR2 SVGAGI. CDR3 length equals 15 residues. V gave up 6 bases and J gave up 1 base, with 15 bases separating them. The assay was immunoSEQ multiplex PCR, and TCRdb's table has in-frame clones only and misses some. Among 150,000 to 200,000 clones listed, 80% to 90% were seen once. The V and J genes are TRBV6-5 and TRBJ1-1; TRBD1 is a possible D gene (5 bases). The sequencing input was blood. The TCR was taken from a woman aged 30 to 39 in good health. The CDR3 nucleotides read TGTGCCAGCAGCCAAAGCGTTGGGGCGAACACTGAAGCTTTCTTT. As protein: CASSQSVGANTEAFF.